This T cell receptor beta chain was retrieved from a study of T cell clones after liver transplantation (dated by TCRdb to between 2019 and 2020). General notes on the study: Samples were obtained from ITN030ST, a randomized trial in which withdrawal of immunosuppression was attempted within 2 years of liver transplantation. Donor-reactive T cell clones were identified using TCRbeta sequencing after a pre-transplant mixed lymphocyte reaction and were then followed in post-transplant blood. As an antigen-independent comparator for donor-reactive sequences, third party-reactive TCRbeta sequences were also identified from pre-transplant MLRs. Three of the eight recipients were HCV-positive; the others were transplanted for non-autoimmune, non-viral indications. The subjects received no induction therapy and were kept on standard immunosuppression until randomization at 12-24 months post-transplant. Tolerance was defined as complete immunosuppression withdrawal for at least one year with no rise in liver enzymes beyond twice the upper limit of normal. Blood samples were collected pre-transplant, pre-randomization before withdrawal, and post-randomization after either full withdrawal or failed withdrawal. The studied cohort comprised 8 liver transplant recipients, 3 classified as tolerant and 5 as non-tolerant. Study-wide findings and limitations: Low numbers of available donor cells limited the measurable donor-reactive repertoire in a couple of subjects. Donor-reactive sequences declined more than third party-reactive ones, suggesting partial antigen-specific deletion unrelated to withdrawal success. A significant post-transplant decrease in circulating donor-reactive CD4 TCRbeta sequences was observed in most of the 8 subjects, irrespective of tolerance or HCV status. Because no allograft tissue specimens were available, donor-reactive T cells may have migrated into the graft instead of being deleted. When repertoire turnover was taken into account, detection of donor-reactive sequences was significantly reduced in 7 of 8 subjects for CD4 and in 8 of 8 subjects for CD8. The conclusions were preliminary, being limited by small, heterogeneous patient numbers and by non-standardized post-transplant time points.

V gives up 2 bases and J gives up 0 bases, and the segment between their germline ends measures 11 bases. For CDR1 and CDR2, the germline V gene lists KGHSH and LQKENI. The CDR3 holds 16 amino acids from the cysteine to the phenylalanine. CDR3 DNA is the only sequence kept; it has 48 bases, read in frame from the first base. Unstimulated PBMCs, after thawing, were stained for CD3, CD4 and CD8 and then FACS-sorted into CD3+CD4+ and CD3+CD8+ populations. Each of the 8 studied subjects was randomized to immunosuppression withdrawal. The Qiagen DNeasy Blood and Tissue Kit was used for genomic DNA isolation. High-throughput TCRbeta CDR3 sequencing of frozen genomic DNA was performed by immunoSEQ, including PCR amplification, mapping, bias correction and internal controls. The study's own analysis went as follows. Only productive rearrangements were retained, and each unique TCRbeta sequence was defined by its CDR3 nucleotide sequence together with its V and J gene. A sequence counted as donor-reactive only if the sequence showed at least 5-fold expansion in CFSE-low cells compared with unstimulated pre-transplant cells and had a frequency of at least 0.01%. Minimum frequency thresholds were set for each subject on the basis of the unstimulated sample with the lowest template count, so that a detection power of at least 90% was ensured. Jensen-Shannon divergence between the top 1000 TCRbeta sequences post- versus pre-transplant served as the measure of repertoire turnover. Two-sided Fisher's exact tests were used to test for changes in how often donor-reactive sequences were detected. As stored in TCRdb, this immuneACCESS dataset retains in-frame rearrangements with V and J assigned. A fraction of the clones does not appear; measured against another copy, unresolved V genes explain less than half of the discrepancy, and the remainder lacks a known reason. That table is the source of V, J and clone size, and D and trimming were worked out from the DNA. The sample includes 80,000 or so clones, with about 82% observed a single time. Of the sample, more than 0.45% is held by the ten largest clones.

Comments on this clone: It has no known antigen specificity. The sample holds no much larger clone one base away, and base qualities are not on file.

The specimen was CD4+ T cells from blood, collected almost 47 months after liver transplant. The receptor was derived from a human patient who received a liver transplant. Because of the transplant, the T cells may be the graft donor's rather than the patient's own. This sequence uses TRBV18 and TRBJ1-3, with an unclear D gene assignment. In nucleotides, the sequence is TGTGCCAGCTCACCAGGACCCCAGATCTCTGGAAACACCATATATTTT. This yields the protein CASSPGPQISGNTIYF.